The 18 T cell receptor beta chains given below trace back to one sample, sequenced in a study of T cell responses to AZD1222 COVID-19 vaccine (dated by TCRdb to about 2021). Receptor libraries were prepared by the immunoSEQ multiplex PCR assay. TCRdb's version of the immuneACCESS table is confined to in-frame rearrangements and falls short of the full clone set. An unresolved V gene accounts for under half of the shortfall where checked; the remainder is of unknown origin. The sample contains fewer than 120,000 clones, about 90% of them found a single time. In total, the top ten clones hold approximately 8% of the sample. The intended sense of this specimen's time point label: baseline before first vaccination. Source: peripheral blood, taken on day 0 of AZD1222 vaccination. All receptors come from an adult in good health.

This clone was seen only once. This chain uses TRBV2 with TRBJ2-2; D unresolved. V dropped 7 bases and J dropped 7 bases, with 7 bases sitting between them. This CDR3 contains 11 residues. Per germline, CDR1 SNHLY and CDR2 FYNNEI. CDR3 residues: CASTTGGELFF. The CDR3 DNA sequence: TGTGCCAGCACGACGGGCGGGGAGCTGTTTTTT.

The chain has TRBV11-3 and TRBJ2-2; D remains ambiguous. Germline V gives CDR1 SGHNT, CDR2 YENEEA. The CDR3 spans 13 residues. V lost 5 bases and J 1 base, leaving 5 bases between the germline ends. CDR3: CASSPENTGELFF. As DNA, the CDR3 is TGTGCCAGCAGCCCCGAGAACACCGGGGAGCTGTTTTTT.

This clone was recorded once. This chain uses TRBV12-2 with TRBJ1-1. TRBV12-2 counts as a pseudogene. The length of the CDR3 is 15 residues. This CDR3 is CASRLRVLMNTEAFF. The DNA for the CDR3 is TGTGCAAGTCGCTTAAGGGTCTTAATGAACACTGAAGCTTTCTTT.

This clone has a single count. The chain carries TRBV5-1 and TRBJ1-2; D may be TRBD1 (5 bases). The V end was cut by 4 bases, the J end by 2 bases, with 9 bases between. Germline loops: CDR1 SGHRS, CDR2 YFSETQ. The CDR3 is 13 residues long. In DNA, the CDR3 is TGCGCCAGCAGCCTGACAGCAAACTATGGCTACACCTTC. The encoded protein is CASSLTANYGYTF.

The chain is built from TRBV2 and TRBJ1-5, with D possibly being TRBD1 (5 bases). Germline V gene lookup returns CDR1 SNHLY and CDR2 FYNNEI. This CDR3 region has 15 residues. V lost 3 bases and J lost 3, with 12 bases in between. The CDR3 reads CASSEEGAANQPQHF. The CDR3 DNA reads TGTGCCAGCAGTGAGGAAGGGGCGGCCAATCAGCCCCAGCATTTT.

The chain uses TRBV9 and TRBJ1-1, with D maybe TRBD1 (5 bases). Looked up from germline, CDR1 is SGDLS and CDR2 is YYNGEE. CDR3 length equals 14 residues. V was shortened by 5 bases and J by 5 bases, with 16 bases between the two germline ends. The CDR3 reads CASRGQGVGTEAFF. The CDR3 bases are TGTGCCAGCAGAGGCCAGGGCGTAGGTACTGAAGCTTTCTTT.

CDR3 sequence reads: CASSRGAREAFF. CDR3 nucleotide sequence: TGTGCCAGCAGCCGGGGGGCCAGGGAAGCTTTCTTT. The rearrangement uses TRBV5-5 and TRBJ1-1; TRBD1 might be the D (6 bases). This CDR3 spans 12 amino acids. Trimming left V 4 bases short and J 8 bases short, with 12 bases between. The germline CDR1 and CDR2 sequences are SGHKS and YYEKEE (reference sequence).

This clone occurred a few times. The chain carries TRBV7-9 and TRBJ2-7, with TRBD1 identical over 7 bases. This CDR3 has 16 amino acids. Per the germline V gene, CDR1 is SEHNR and CDR2 is FQNEAQ (reference sequence). V lost 1 base and J lost 0; bases outside the gene matches: 6. The CDR3 reads CASSLVGTDSSYEQYF. CDR3 DNA sequence: TGTGCCAGCAGCTTAGTAGGGACAGATAGCTCCTACGAGCAGTACTTC.

The chain couples TRBV6-5 to TRBJ2-2; D is uncertain. Trimming stripped 6 bases from V and 1 base from J, with 6 bases between. Looked up from germline, CDR1 is MNHEY and CDR2 is SVGAGI. The CDR3 extends over 13 amino acids. CDR3 nucleotide sequence: TGTGCCAGCAGGAACAAGAACACCGGGGAGCTGTTTTTT. It encodes CASRNKNTGELFF.

This clone appeared a few times. The CDR3 nucleotides read TGTGCCACCAGCAGAGATATGGGGGAAAATCAGCCCCAGCATTTT. Residues: CATSRDMGENQPQHF. The chain combines TRBV15 with TRBJ1-5; a weak D match, TRBD1 (5 bases). CDR3 length: 15 residues. Germline loops: CDR1 LNHNV, CDR2 YYDKDF (reference sequence). V was shortened by 0 bases and J by 4 bases, with 10 bases between the two germline ends.

The rearrangement uses TRBV4-1 and TRBJ1-2, with D possibly matching TRBD1 (6 bases). Germline assignment: CDR1 MGHRA and CDR2 YSYEKL. Trimming took 1 base from V and 13 from J, leaving 16 bases between them. The length of the CDR3 is 13 residues. CDR3 region: CASSQVESGAGTF. The CDR3 DNA reads as TGCGCCAGCAGCCAAGTAGAGTCGGGGGCAGGCACCTTC.

To note about this clone: The junction differs from germline at one of its ends, possibly a read error. The chain uses TRBV4-1 and TRBJ2-7; 8 nucleotides align to TRBD2. Germline V CDR1 and CDR2: MGHRA, YSYEKL. There are 15 residues in the CDR3. The CDR3 loop is CARSPGGGRSYEQYF. The CDR3 DNA reads as TGCGCCCGCAGCCCGGGGGGGGGTCGTTCCTACGAGCAGTACTTC.

CDR3 residues: CASTYGGYEQYF. The CDR3 bases are TGTGCCAGCACCTACGGGGGCTACGAGCAGTACTTC. This chain connects TRBV12-3 or TRBV12-4 to TRBJ2-7, with D perhaps TRBD2 (6 bases). V lost 7 bases and J lost 3, with 10 bases in between. CDR3 length: 12 residues.

This chain joins TRBV30 and TRBJ1-4; TRBD1 matches at 7 bases. V gave up 2 bases and J gave up 6 bases; unmatched junction bases: 3. The CDR3 loop spans 13 amino acids. Looked up from germline, CDR1 is GTSNPN and CDR2 is SVGIG (reference sequence). The CDR3 region is CAWSQGGDEKLFF. CDR3 in DNA: TGTGCCTGGAGTCAGGGGGGAGATGAAAAACTGTTTTTT.

J is TRBJ2-2 and V is TRBV5-6; D gene ambiguous. The CDR3 consists of 11 residues. The germline gives CDR1 SGHDT, CDR2 YYEEEE. V lost 0 bases and J 9 bases, leaving 3 bases between the germline ends. The CDR3 coding sequence is TGTGCCAGCAGCTTGGCTCGGGAGCTGTTTTTT. It is translated as CASSLARELFF.

V usage is TRBV2 and J usage is TRBJ2-1, with D possibly TRBD1 on 5 matching bases. V gave up 2 bases and J gave up 7 bases, with 12 bases separating them. The CDR3 spans 14 residues. Per the germline V gene, CDR1 is SNHLY and CDR2 is FYNNEI. The CDR3 DNA reads as TGTGCCAGCAGTGAATGGAAGGGGTCGAATGAGCAGTTCTTC. This translates into CASSEWKGSNEQFF.

This clone was recorded once. The chain links TRBV19 to TRBJ2-5, with TRBD2 identical over 10 bases. CDR3 length: 16 residues. V gave up 5 bases and J gave up 1 base; unmatched junction bases: 7. Germline loops: CDR1 LNHDA, CDR2 SQIVND (reference sequence). This chain's CDR3 is CASSRTSGYRQETQYF. Written as DNA, the CDR3 is TGTGCCAGTAGTCGGACTAGCGGATACCGCCAAGAGACCCAGTACTTC.

The CDR3 coding sequence is TGTGCCACCCATGGACAGTACTACGAGCAGTACTTC. It codes for CATHGQYYEQYF. The rearrangement uses TRBV6-5 and TRBJ2-7; D perhaps matches TRBD1 (6 bases). Germline CDR1 reads MNHEY; CDR2 reads SVGAGI. The CDR3 has 12 residues. Trimming removed 10 bases at V and 3 bases at J, with 13 bases between.